The entry that follows covers one T cell receptor (beta chain) sequence. The template for TCR beta VDJ and CDR3 sequence profiling was genomic DNA. TCRdb called the reads again in MiXCR, with one record for every CDR3 protein. Here the sample spans about 160,000 distinct CDR3 sequences, 70% to 75% being singletons. These data are taken from a study of CD8+CD57+ T cells in acquired aplastic anemia. The authors sequenced patients whose flow cytometry had shown CD8+CD57+ cell expansion. Each of the patients presented with severe acquired aplastic anemia. CDR1 SNHLY and CDR2 FYNNEI come from the germline V gene. CDR3 length equals 14 residues. Trimming took 5 bases from V and 6 from J; bases not matched to a gene: 10.

The material sequenced was sorted CD4+, CD8+, or CD8+CD57+ T cells (not recorded which) from PBMCs. This TCR was sampled from a human donor with aplastic anemia. The chain combines TRBV2 with TRBJ2-7; 7 positions match TRBD1. CDR3 amino acids: CASSPPGTVSEQYF. In DNA form, the CDR3 reads TGTGCCAGCAGTCCACCCGGGACAGTCAGCGAGCAGTACTTC.